This TCR beta chain was captured in a study of blood T cell repertoires in COVID-19. J gave up 0 bases and V 4 bases, and 20 bases lay outside the gene matches. Looked up from germline, CDR1 is MNHEY and CDR2 is SVGEGT. This CDR3 has 21 amino acids. As handled by the study authors: Reference gene primer amplification yielded estimated nucleated cell counts. This table comes from immunoSEQ multiplex PCR, and its TCRdb copy is limited to in-frame clones, with some not included. V and J calls and clone size come straight from that table; D and trimming were deduced from the DNA. Of 150,000 to 200,000 clones in the sample, approximately 88% were seen once.

Material for sequencing was peripheral blood. The V and J genes are TRBV6-2 or TRBV6-3 and TRBJ1-5; 8 nucleotides line up with TRBD1. The clonotype originates from a man in his forties or fifties with acute or convalescent COVID-19. CDR3 DNA sequence: TGTGCCAGCAGTTTGGACAGGGTTCCGGTCCCCCTACCCAATAGCAATCAGCCCCAGCATTTT. This encodes CASSLDRVPVPLPNSNQPQHF.